This T cell receptor beta chain was sequenced for a study of CD8 T cells in ankylosing spondylitis. Regarding the study as a whole: Blood of patients with ankylosing spondylitis appeared to be characterized by a TCR beta motif of eight highly homologous variants.

TCRdb reanalysed the 5' RACE reads using MiXCR and keeps one entry per CDR3 protein. Of 200,000 to 250,000 distinct CDR3 sequences in the sample, about 10% were seen once. Trimming pared 4 bases from V and 0 bases from J, leaving 8 bases between. This CDR3 is 13 amino acids long. Looked up from germline, CDR1 is SQVTM and CDR2 is ANQGSEA. This clonotype was counted at least ten times. Its antigen is not identified. The gene calls are TRBV29-1 and TRBJ2-3; D remains unclear. This receptor was identified in a male donor with ankylosing spondylitis or in good health (not recorded which). The sequencing sample was made of blood, either unsorted or a sorted T cell fraction (not recorded which). The CDR3 protein is CSVAAVSTDTQYF. The CDR3 region has the DNA TGCAGCGTTGCGGCGGTTAGCACAGATACGCAGTATTTT.